This T cell receptor (beta chain) was profiled in a study of blood T cell repertoires in COVID-19. In the study overall: The origin of the acute and convalescent COVID-19 samples was the United States, Italy and Spain. T cells, B-cell-depleted T cells, or PBMCs supplied cDNA or gDNA.

This CDR3 contains 16 residues. The germline V gene encodes CDR1 SGHRS and CDR2 YFSETQ. V shed 4 bases and J 0 bases; nucleotides not matched to a gene: 6. As originally analysed: Reference gene primer amplification gave nucleated cell count estimates. The assay was immunoSEQ multiplex PCR, and TCRdb's table has in-frame clones only and misses some. V and J calls and clone size come straight from that table; D and trimming were deduced from the DNA. Of a few hundred thousand clones in the sample, 70% to 90% are singletons; the top ten hold 3%. This clone was recorded only once. The chain recombines TRBV5-1 with TRBJ1-5, with 8 nucleotides matching TRBD1. The TCR was taken from a man in his sixties with acute or convalescent COVID-19. Sequenced input: peripheral blood. As DNA, the CDR3 is TGCGCCAGCAGCCAGGGGACAGGCCATAGCAATCAGCCCCAGCATTTT. Translating it yields CASSQGTGHSNQPQHF.